Listed here are 29 T cell receptor beta chains from one sample, sequenced in a study of cytomegalovirus exposure and HLA in healthy donors. Repertoires were generated with immunoSEQ multiplex PCR, while TCRdb's copy carries only in-frame clones and drops some. The repertoire consists of about 140,000 clones, with roughly nine tenths occurring once and the leading ten covering less than 3.5%. The sequenced sample consisted of PBMCs. The receptor source for this set is a man between 18 and 29 years old in good health and CMV-seronegative.

The chain is built from TRBV6-5 and TRBJ2-7; possible D gene TRBD1, 6 bases. V shed 4 bases and J shed 0 bases, with 13 bases lying between them. The CDR3 has 15 residues. Germline V gene lookup returns CDR1 MNHEY and CDR2 SVGAGI. The CDR3: CASSFLTGSSYEQYF. CDR3 coding DNA: TGTGCCAGCAGTTTCCTGACAGGAAGCTCCTACGAGCAGTACTTC.

The J gene is TRBJ1-4, the V gene TRBV30, with a possible D match to TRBD1 (6 bases). CDR3 length equals 13 residues. CDR1 GTSNPN and CDR2 SVGIG come from the germline V gene (reference sequence). Trimming pared 5 bases from V and 5 bases from J, leaving 12 bases between. The CDR3 DNA reads TGTGCCTGGGGGGATGGGACAAATGAAAAACTGTTTTTT. This sequence encodes CAWGDGTNEKLFF.

CDR3 DNA sequence: TGTGCCGTTCCTGGACAGGGGACAACTAATGAAAAACTGTTTTTT. Translated, it gives CAVPGQGTTNEKLFF. The rearrangement joins TRBV13 to TRBJ1-4, with 9 bases matching TRBD1. The V and J ends lost 11 bases and 0 bases, in that order; junction bases with no gene match: 7. CDR3 size: 15 residues. Germline V CDR1 and CDR2: PRHDT, FYEKMQ (reference sequence).

The chain carries TRBV10-1 and TRBJ2-1; TRBD1 is a possible D gene (6 bases). Germline V gene sequence: CDR1 WNHNN, CDR2 SYGVQD (reference sequence). Trimming removed 1 base from V and 2 bases from J, with 9 bases in between. CDR3 length equals 15 residues. The CDR3 DNA is TGCGCCAGCAGTGAGTACAGGGTTACCTACAATGAGCAGTTCTTC. Its protein is CASSEYRVTYNEQFF.

A few counts support this clone. V is TRBV5-1 and J is TRBJ1-6; TRBD1 is a possible D gene (6 bases). The CDR3 has 16 amino acids. CDR1 SGHRS and CDR2 YFSETQ come from the germline V gene. The V end lost 3 bases, the J end lost 7 bases, and 17 bases lay between the germline ends. CDR3 coding DNA: TGCGCCAGCAGCTCGGGGGAGGGGGGATTCAATTCACCCCTCCACTTT. Translating gives CASSSGEGGFNSPLHF.

V usage is TRBV7-9 and J usage is TRBJ1-1, with D hard to call. The germline V gene has CDR1 SEHNR and CDR2 FQNEAQ (reference sequence). Trimming cost V 4 bases and J 0 bases, with 6 bases left between them. The CDR3 has 13 amino acids. The CDR3 DNA reads TGTGCCAGCAGCTCCGGGATGAACACTGAAGCTTTCTTT. Amino acid sequence: CASSSGMNTEAFF. Full variable domain (rest looked up from reference TRBV7-9 and TRBJ1-1): DTGVSQNPRHKITKRGQNVTFRCDPISEHNRLYWYRQTLGQGPEFLTYFQNEAQLEKSRLLSDRFSAERPKGSFSTLEIQRTEQGDSAMYLCASSSGMNTEAFFGQGTRLTVV.

The gene calls are TRBV6-1 and TRBJ1-1; TRBD1 matches at 7 bases. The V segment lost 5 bases and the J segment 6 bases; nucleotides outside the gene matches: 9. This CDR3 contains 14 residues. Germline V gives CDR1 MNHNS, CDR2 SASEGT. The chain's CDR3 is CASSRSDRAPEAFF. The CDR3 DNA sequence: TGTGCCAGCAGTCGATCAGACAGGGCCCCTGAAGCTTTCTTT.

The gene calls are TRBV5-8 and TRBJ2-1, with 8 bases that match TRBD1. Germline V gene sequence: CDR1 SGHTS, CDR2 YDEGEE. The CDR3 length is 16 residues. Germline trimming cut 4 bases from V and 7 bases from J; bases unmatched to any gene: 13. CDR3 in DNA: TGTGCCAGCAGCCCTATACGACAGGGGAAAGGGAATGAGCAGTTCTTC. Its translation: CASSPIRQGKGNEQFF.

The rearrangement joins TRBV18 to TRBJ2-7; 13 nucleotides agree with TRBD2. Looked up from germline, CDR1 is KGHSH and CDR2 is LQKENI. The ends lost 3 bases at V and 3 bases at J; junction bases unmatched: 20. This CDR3 is built from 21 residues. The DNA for the CDR3 is TGTGCCAGCTCACCCCTTCGAGGTGGGACTAGCGGGAAAGAAGGAGTCTACGAGCAGTACTTC. Translating gives CASSPLRGGTSGKEGVYEQYF. The whole variable domain, filled in from reference TRBV18 and TRBJ2-7, reads NAGVMQNPRHLVRRRGQEARLRCSPMKGHSHVYWYRQLPEEGLKFMVYLQKENIIDESGMPKERFSAEFPKEGPSILRIQQVVRGDSAAYFCASSPLRGGTSGKEGVYEQYFGPGTRLTVT.

This chain uses TRBV6-4 with TRBJ1-2; 12 bases fit TRBD1. V lost 7 bases to trimming and J lost 7 bases; unmatched junction nucleotides: 7. CDR1 and CDR2 from the germline V gene are MRHNA and SNTAGT. The CDR3 extends over 14 amino acids. CDR3 in amino acids: CASTPGQGASGYTF. The CDR3 DNA reads as TGTGCCAGCACGCCGGGACAGGGGGCTTCTGGCTACACCTTC.

This chain uses TRBV18 with TRBJ2-7; 12 bases map to TRBD2. J lost 4 bases, V lost 4 bases, and 5 bases had no gene match. The CDR3 spans 15 residues. In germline, CDR1 is KGHSH, CDR2 LQKENI. The CDR3 protein is CASSLALAGGYEQYF. CDR3 coding DNA: TGTGCCAGCTCACTTGCGCTAGCGGGAGGGTACGAGCAGTACTTC.

The rearrangement joins TRBV27 to TRBJ2-1; 11 bases map to TRBD2. Germline V CDR1 and CDR2: MNHEY, SMNVEV (reference sequence). CDR3 length equals 13 residues. The trim removed 8 bases at V and 8 bases at J, leaving 5 bases unmatched. Written as DNA, the CDR3 is TGTGCCAGCTTAGCGGGAGGGGGCTATGAGCAGTTCTTC. Protein: CASLAGGGYEQFF.

The chain uses TRBV5-1 and TRBJ2-5, with TRBD2 matching over 9 bases. The CDR3 totals 15 residues. V trimming: 4 bases; J trimming: 4 bases; junction bases outside the gene matches: 8. Per the germline V gene, CDR1 is SGHRS and CDR2 is YFSETQ. In DNA, the CDR3 is TGCGCCAGCAGCGGTGGGTCGACTAGCGGAGAGACCCAGTACTTC. This sequence encodes CASSGGSTSGETQYF. The full variable domain, rest sourced from reference TRBV5-1 and TRBJ2-5, is KAGVTQTPRYLIKTRGQQVTLSCSPISGHRSVSWYQQTPGQGLQFLFEYFSETQRNKGNFPGRFSGRQFSNSRSEMNVSTLELGDSALYLCASSGGSTSGETQYFGPGTRLLVL.

The rearrangement links TRBV25-1 to TRBJ2-1; 9 bases fit TRBD1. The CDR3 sequence is 15 residues long. CDR1 MGHDK and CDR2 SYGVNS come from the germline V gene. Losses at the gene ends were 7 bases for V and 5 bases for J; bases not matched to a gene: 9. DNA of the CDR3: TGTGCCAGCACCCCCAGGAGGGACAGGGACAATGAGCAGTTCTTC. Its protein is CASTPRRDRDNEQFF.

The V call is TRBV10-3, the J call TRBJ1-2, with 8 bases aligning to TRBD1. The CDR3 is made up of 15 amino acids. The V and J ends lost 4 bases and 4 bases, in that order; junction bases with no gene match: 8. Per germline, CDR1 ENHRY and CDR2 SYGVKD. CDR3 amino acids: CAISAVRGRPYGYTF. CDR3 bases: TGTGCCATCAGTGCTGTCAGGGGGCGCCCCTATGGCTACACCTTC.

This clone was observed a single time. The J gene is TRBJ1-2, the V gene TRBV7-9; 8 positions agree with TRBD1. This CDR3 is built from 14 residues. The ends lost 3 bases at V and 9 bases at J; junction bases unmatched: 9. CDR1 is SEHNR and CDR2 is FQNEAQ in the germline V gene (reference sequence). The CDR3 coding sequence is TGTGCCAGCAGCTTCGGGGACAGGATCTCGAGCTACACCTTC. This codes for CASSFGDRISSYTF.

The chain is built from TRBV5-1 and TRBJ2-5; TRBD2 matches at 8 bases. V lost 1 base, J lost 0 bases, and 11 bases stayed unmatched. The CDR3 totals 18 residues. Germline V gives CDR1 SGHRS, CDR2 YFSETQ. The CDR3 here is CASSLQTPGGGYQETQYF. The CDR3 DNA reads as TGCGCCAGCAGCTTGCAAACCCCGGGCGGGGGGTACCAAGAGACCCAGTACTTC.

The chain uses TRBV15 and TRBJ1-3; the D is unclear. Germline V gene data show CDR1 as LNHNV and CDR2 as YYDKDF (reference sequence). Deletions cut 0 bases from V and 0 bases from J, with 9 bases between. The CDR3 length is 16 residues. CDR3: CATSRDNGGSGNTIYF. The DNA for the CDR3 is TGTGCCACCAGCAGAGATAACGGTGGCTCTGGAAACACCATATATTTT.

The chain combines TRBV28 with TRBJ2-7; 8 nucleotides match TRBD2. V trimming: 6 bases; J trimming: 7 bases; junction bases outside the gene matches: 11. Germline CDR1 and CDR2: MDHEN and SYDVKM. This CDR3 is 14 amino acids long. CDR3 sequence (DNA): TGTGCCAGCAGCCCTACGGGCGGGAGGTTAGAGCAGTACTTC. This translates into CASSPTGGRLEQYF.

The rearrangement links TRBV6-5 to TRBJ2-5, with unresolved D. V shed 6 bases and J shed 1 base, with 12 bases lying between them. The germline CDR1 and CDR2 sequences are MNHEY and SVGAGI. The CDR3 totals 14 residues. The CDR3 DNA reads as TGTGCCAGCAGCTTCCAGTGGAGCCAAGAGACCCAGTACTTC. It specifies CASSFQWSQETQYF.

The chain uses TRBV25-1 and TRBJ1-1; D possibly corresponds to TRBD1 (6 bases). In germline, CDR1 is MGHDK, CDR2 SYGVNS. Trimming took off 4 bases at V and 0 bases at J, with 12 bases between the two ends. The CDR3 is 15 amino acids. CDR3 loop: CASSVSGQMNTEAFF. CDR3 coding DNA: TGTGCCAGCAGTGTCTCGGGACAAATGAACACTGAAGCTTTCTTT.

The rearrangement joins TRBV5-1 to TRBJ2-3; 7 positions agree with TRBD2. The CDR3 has 15 amino acids. Germline assignment: CDR1 SGHRS and CDR2 YFSETQ. Trimming removed 4 bases from V and 1 base from J; junction bases left unmatched: 6. CDR3 in amino acids: CASSQRGGGTDTQYF. CDR3 bases: TGCGCCAGCAGCCAACGCGGGGGTGGCACAGATACGCAGTATTTT.

This clone was detected only a few times. The V and J genes are TRBV11-2 and TRBJ1-2; D perhaps matches TRBD1 (5 bases). The V end was cut by 5 bases, the J end by 7 bases, with 14 bases between. The V gene's germline CDR1 is SGHAT and CDR2 FQNNGV. This CDR3 is 13 amino acids long. The CDR3 reads CASSLQGDGGYTF. In nucleotides, the CDR3 is TGTGCCAGCAGCCTTCAGGGTGACGGTGGCTACACCTTC.

The rearrangement joins TRBV29-1 to TRBJ2-1; 8 bases match TRBD2. With V trimmed by 0 bases and J by 7 bases, 8 bases remained unmatched. The CDR3 covers 15 residues. The germline gives CDR1 SQVTM, CDR2 ANQGSEA. Here the CDR3 DNA reads TGCAGCGTTGAAGATCGGGGGGGCTCGTTTAATGAGCAGTTCTTC. Its translation: CSVEDRGGSFNEQFF.

The V and J genes are TRBV2 and TRBJ2-1; TRBD2 aligns across 8 bases. The CDR3 is 18 residues long. J gave up 3 bases and V 6 bases, and 16 bases lay outside the gene matches. Looked up from germline, CDR1 is SNHLY and CDR2 is FYNNEI. In nucleotides, the CDR3 is TGTGCCAGCAGATTTTTGGGCAGCGGGAGTAATTACTACAATGAGCAGTTCTTC. It is translated as CASRFLGSGSNYYNEQFF.

This clone was observed a few times. This chain connects TRBV7-9 to TRBJ1-6; D unclear. Germline assignment: CDR1 SEHNR and CDR2 FQNEAQ (reference sequence). The length of the CDR3 is 13 residues. V lost 4 bases and J 10 bases, leaving 11 bases between the germline ends. As DNA, the CDR3 is TGTGCCAGCAGCTGGAATACTAGGTCACCCCTCCACTTT. This codes for CASSWNTRSPLHF.

The V and J genes are TRBV19 and TRBJ1-5; tentatively, D is TRBD1 (6 bases). This CDR3 spans 15 amino acids. The ends were cut back, 3 bases at V and 3 bases at J, with 12 bases in the middle. In germline, CDR1 is LNHDA, CDR2 SQIVND (reference sequence). This chain's CDR3 is CASSMFRDNNQPQHF. In DNA, the CDR3 is TGTGCCAGTAGTATGTTTCGGGACAACAATCAGCCCCAGCATTTT.

The V call is TRBV7-2, the J call TRBJ2-7; the match to TRBD1 covers 9 bases. The V gene's germline CDR1 is SGHTA and CDR2 FQGNSA. V trimming: 4 bases; J trimming: 5 bases; junction bases outside the gene matches: 6. The CDR3 spans 14 residues. In DNA, the CDR3 is TGTGCCAGCAGCTCAAGGGACAGGGCGAACGAGCAGTACTTC. The encoded protein is CASSSRDRANEQYF.

The chain joins TRBV7-7 to TRBJ2-1, with TRBD2 as a possible D gene (6 bases). V lost 5 bases, J lost 7 bases, and 18 bases lay in between. Germline V gene data show CDR1 as SSHAT and CDR2 as FNYEAQ (reference sequence). The CDR3 spans 15 residues. The DNA of the CDR3 is TGTGCCAGCAGCCGGGGACTCCACCGGGGGAATGAGCAGTTCTTC. Amino acid sequence: CASSRGLHRGNEQFF. Complete variable domain (other parts from reference TRBV7-7 and TRBJ2-1): GAGVSQSPRYKVTKRGQDVTLRCDPISSHATLYWYQQALGQGPEFLTYFNYEAQPDKSGLPSDRFSAERPEGSISTLTIQRTEQRDSAMYRCASSRGLHRGNEQFFGPGTRLTVL.